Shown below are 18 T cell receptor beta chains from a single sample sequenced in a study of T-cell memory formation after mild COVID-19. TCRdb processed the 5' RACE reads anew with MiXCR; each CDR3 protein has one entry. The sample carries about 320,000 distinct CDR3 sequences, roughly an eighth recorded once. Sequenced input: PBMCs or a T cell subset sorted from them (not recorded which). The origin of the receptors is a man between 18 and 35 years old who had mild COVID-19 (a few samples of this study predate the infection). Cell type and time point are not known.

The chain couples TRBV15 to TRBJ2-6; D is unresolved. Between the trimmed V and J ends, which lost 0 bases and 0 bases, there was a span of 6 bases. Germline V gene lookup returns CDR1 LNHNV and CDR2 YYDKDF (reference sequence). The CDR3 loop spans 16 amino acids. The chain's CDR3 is CATSRDISSGANVLTF. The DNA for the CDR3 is TGTGCCACCAGCAGAGATATCAGCTCTGGGGCCAACGTCCTGACTTTC.

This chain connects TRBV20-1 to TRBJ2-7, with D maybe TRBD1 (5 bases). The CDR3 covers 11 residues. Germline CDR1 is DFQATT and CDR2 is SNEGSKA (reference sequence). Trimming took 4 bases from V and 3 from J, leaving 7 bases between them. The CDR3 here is CSAIDSYEQYF. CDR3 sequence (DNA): TGCAGTGCTATTGACAGCTACGAGCAGTACTTC.

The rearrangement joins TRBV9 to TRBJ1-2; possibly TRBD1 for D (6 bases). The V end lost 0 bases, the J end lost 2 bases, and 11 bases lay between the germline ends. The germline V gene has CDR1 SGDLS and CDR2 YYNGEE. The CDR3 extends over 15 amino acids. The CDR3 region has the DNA TGTGCCAGCAGCGTAGGCAGGGGAGAGAACTATGGCTACACCTTC. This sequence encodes CASSVGRGENYGYTF.

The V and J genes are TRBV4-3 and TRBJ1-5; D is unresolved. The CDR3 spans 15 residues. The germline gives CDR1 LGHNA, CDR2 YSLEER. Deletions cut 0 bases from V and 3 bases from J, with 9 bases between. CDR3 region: CASSQDVWDNQPQHF. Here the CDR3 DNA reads TGCGCCAGCAGCCAAGATGTGTGGGACAATCAGCCCCAGCATTTT.

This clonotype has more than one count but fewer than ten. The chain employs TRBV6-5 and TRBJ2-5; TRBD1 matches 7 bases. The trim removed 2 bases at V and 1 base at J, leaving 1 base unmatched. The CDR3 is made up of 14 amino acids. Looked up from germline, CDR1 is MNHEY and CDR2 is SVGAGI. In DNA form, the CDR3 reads TGTGCCAGCAGTTACAGGGGGCCCCAAGAGACCCAGTACTTC. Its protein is CASSYRGPQETQYF.

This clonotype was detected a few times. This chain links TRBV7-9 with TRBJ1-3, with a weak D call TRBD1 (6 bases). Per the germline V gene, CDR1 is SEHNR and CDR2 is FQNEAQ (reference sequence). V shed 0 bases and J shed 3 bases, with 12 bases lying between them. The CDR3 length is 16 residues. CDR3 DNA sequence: TGTGCCAGCAGCTTAGCGACAGGACTCGGTGGAAACACCATATATTTT. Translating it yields CASSLATGLGGNTIYF.

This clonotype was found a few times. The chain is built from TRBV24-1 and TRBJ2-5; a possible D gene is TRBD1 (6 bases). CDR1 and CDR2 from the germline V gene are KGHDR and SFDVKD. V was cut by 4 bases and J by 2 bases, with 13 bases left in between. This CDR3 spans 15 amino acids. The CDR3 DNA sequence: TGTGCCACCAGTGACCCGGGAAGGGGGCAAGAGACCCAGTACTTC. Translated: CATSDPGRGQETQYF.

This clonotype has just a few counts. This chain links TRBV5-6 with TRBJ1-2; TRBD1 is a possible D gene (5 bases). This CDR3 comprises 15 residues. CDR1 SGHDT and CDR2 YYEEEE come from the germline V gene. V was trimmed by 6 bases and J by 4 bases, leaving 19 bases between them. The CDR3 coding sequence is TGTGCCAGCACCCCGGGGACGAACGCTGGCTATGGCTACACCTTC. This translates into CASTPGTNAGYGYTF.

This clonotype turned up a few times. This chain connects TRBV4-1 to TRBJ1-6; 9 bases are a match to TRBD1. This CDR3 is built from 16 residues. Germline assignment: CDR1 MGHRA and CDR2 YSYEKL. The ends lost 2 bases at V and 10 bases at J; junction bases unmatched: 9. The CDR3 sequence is CASSQFTGGLGSPLHF. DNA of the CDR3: TGCGCCAGCAGCCAATTCACAGGGGGCTTGGGGTCACCCCTCCACTTT.

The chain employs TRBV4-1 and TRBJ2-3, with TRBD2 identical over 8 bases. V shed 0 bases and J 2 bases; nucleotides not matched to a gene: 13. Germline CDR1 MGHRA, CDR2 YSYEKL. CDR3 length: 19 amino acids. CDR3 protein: CASSQDPGVGTRITDTQYF. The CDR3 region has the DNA TGCGCCAGCAGCCAAGATCCGGGAGTCGGGACTAGGATCACAGATACGCAGTATTTT.

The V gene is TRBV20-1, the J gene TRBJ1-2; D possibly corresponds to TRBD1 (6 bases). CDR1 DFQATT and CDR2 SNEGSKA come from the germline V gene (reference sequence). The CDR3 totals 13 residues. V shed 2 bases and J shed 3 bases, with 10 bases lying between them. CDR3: CSARPGHDYGYTF. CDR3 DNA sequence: TGCAGTGCTAGACCGGGACACGACTATGGCTACACCTTC.

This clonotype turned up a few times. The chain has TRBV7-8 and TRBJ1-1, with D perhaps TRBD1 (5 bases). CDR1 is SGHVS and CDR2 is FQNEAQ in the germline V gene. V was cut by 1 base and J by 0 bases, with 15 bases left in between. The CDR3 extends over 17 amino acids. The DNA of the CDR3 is TGTGCCAGCAGCTTAGATATCAGGGTATCGATGAACACTGAAGCTTTCTTT. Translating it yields CASSLDIRVSMNTEAFF.

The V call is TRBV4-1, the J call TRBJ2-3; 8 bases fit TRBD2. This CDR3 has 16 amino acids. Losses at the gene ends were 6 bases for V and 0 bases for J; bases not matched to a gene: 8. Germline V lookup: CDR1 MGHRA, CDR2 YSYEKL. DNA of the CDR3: TGCGCCAGCAGTCTAATAGCGGGGAAGAGCACAGATACGCAGTATTTT. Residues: CASSLIAGKSTDTQYF.

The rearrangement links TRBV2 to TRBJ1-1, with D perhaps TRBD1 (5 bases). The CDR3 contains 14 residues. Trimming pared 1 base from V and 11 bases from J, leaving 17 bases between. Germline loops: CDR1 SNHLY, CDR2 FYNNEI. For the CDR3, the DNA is TGTGCCAGCAGTGAAGGGGGGACGTCAGCACGGGCTTTCTTT. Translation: CASSEGGTSARAFF.

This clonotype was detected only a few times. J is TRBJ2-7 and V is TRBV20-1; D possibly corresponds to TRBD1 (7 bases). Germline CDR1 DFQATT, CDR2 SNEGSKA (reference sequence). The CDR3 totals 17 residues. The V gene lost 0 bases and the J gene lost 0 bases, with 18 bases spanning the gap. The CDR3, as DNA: TGCAGTGCTAGAGATCCCGATGCGGGGACAGTCTCCTACGAGCAGTACTTC. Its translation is CSARDPDAGTVSYEQYF.

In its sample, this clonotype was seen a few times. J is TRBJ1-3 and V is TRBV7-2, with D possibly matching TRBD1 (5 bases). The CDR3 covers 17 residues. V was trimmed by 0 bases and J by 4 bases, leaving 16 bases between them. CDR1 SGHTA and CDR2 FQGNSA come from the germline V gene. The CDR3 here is CASSLALRGTGGNTIYF. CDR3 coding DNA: TGTGCCAGCAGCTTAGCCCTGCGGGGGACGGGAGGAAACACCATATATTTT. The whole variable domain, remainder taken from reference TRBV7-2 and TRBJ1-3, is GAGVSQSPSNKVTEKGKDVELRCDPISGHTALYWYRQSLGQGLEFLIYFQGNSAPDKSGLPSDRFSAERTGGSVSTLTIQRTQQEDSAVYLCASSLALRGTGGNTIYFGEGSWLTVV.

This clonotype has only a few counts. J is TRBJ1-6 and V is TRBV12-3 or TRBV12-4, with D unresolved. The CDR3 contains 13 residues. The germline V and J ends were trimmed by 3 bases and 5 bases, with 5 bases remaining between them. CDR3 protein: CASSFGDNSPLHF. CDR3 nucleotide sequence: TGTGCCAGCAGTTTTGGAGATAATTCACCCCTCCACTTT.

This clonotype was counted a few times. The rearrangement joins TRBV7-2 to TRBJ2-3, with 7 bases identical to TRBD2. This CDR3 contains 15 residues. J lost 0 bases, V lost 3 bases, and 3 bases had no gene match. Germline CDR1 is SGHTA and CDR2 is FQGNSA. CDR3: CASSLRRGSTDTQYF. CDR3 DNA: TGTGCCAGCAGCTTGAGGCGGGGGAGCACAGATACGCAGTATTTT. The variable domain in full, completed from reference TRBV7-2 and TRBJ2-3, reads GAGVSQSPSNKVTEKGKDVELRCDPISGHTALYWYRQSLGQGLEFLIYFQGNSAPDKSGLPSDRFSAERTGGSVSTLTIQRTQQEDSAVYLCASSLRRGSTDTQYFGPGTRLTVL.